This T cell receptor (beta chain) was sequenced during a study of Graves' ophthalmopathy and Graves' hyperthyroidism. Study conclusions and caveats: Most thyroid-expanded clonotypes exceeding 0.001 frequency were also found in blood.

A few counts support this clonotype. Its target is unknown. Orbital computed tomography, thyroid ultrasound, TRAb, serum thyroxine and clinical symptoms formed the basis of diagnosis. From RNA, the CDR3 regions of TCR beta chains were amplified and sequenced. HTBI primers served in a first-round RT-PCR, which a second-round multiplex PCR followed. Using its own MiXCR run on the multiplex PCR reads, TCRdb lists one record per CDR3 protein. The table shows more than 45,000 distinct CDR3 sequences, with roughly 52% occurring only once. Germline CDR1 SNHLY, CDR2 FYNNEI. The CDR3 has 13 residues. The V end was cut by 7 bases, the J end by 1 base, with 10 bases between.

The origin of this receptor is an adult man with Graves' ophthalmopathy. The chain couples TRBV2 to TRBJ1-1, with D perhaps TRBD1 (5 bases). Sequences were obtained from peripheral blood. This CDR3 reads CASTGDTNTEAFF. In DNA, the CDR3 is TGTGCCAGCACGGGGGATACGAACACTGAAGCTTTCTTT.